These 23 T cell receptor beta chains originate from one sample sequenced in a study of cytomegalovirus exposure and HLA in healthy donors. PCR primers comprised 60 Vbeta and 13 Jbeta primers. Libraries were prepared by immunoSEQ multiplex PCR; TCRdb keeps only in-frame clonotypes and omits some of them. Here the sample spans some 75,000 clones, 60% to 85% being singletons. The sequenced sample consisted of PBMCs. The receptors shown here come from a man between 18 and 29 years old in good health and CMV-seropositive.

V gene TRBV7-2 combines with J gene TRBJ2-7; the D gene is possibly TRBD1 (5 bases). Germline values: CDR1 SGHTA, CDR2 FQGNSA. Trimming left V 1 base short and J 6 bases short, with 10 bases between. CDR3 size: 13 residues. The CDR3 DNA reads TGTGCCAGCAGCTTAGAAAGGGGTCGCGAGCAGTACTTC. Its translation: CASSLERGREQYF.

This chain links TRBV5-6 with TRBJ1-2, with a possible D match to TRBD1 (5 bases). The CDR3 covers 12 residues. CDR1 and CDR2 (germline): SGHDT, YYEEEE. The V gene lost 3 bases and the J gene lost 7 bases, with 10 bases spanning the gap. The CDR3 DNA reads TGTGCCAGCAGCTCCAGGGTTCTTGGCTACACCTTC. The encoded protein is CASSSRVLGYTF.

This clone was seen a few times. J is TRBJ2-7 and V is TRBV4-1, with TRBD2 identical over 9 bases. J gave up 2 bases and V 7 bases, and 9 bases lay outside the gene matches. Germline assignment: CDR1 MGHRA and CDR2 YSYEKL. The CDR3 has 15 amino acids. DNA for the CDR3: TGCGCCAGCAAGCCTCAGCGGGGGGCCGCCTACGAGCAGTACTTC. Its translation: CASKPQRGAAYEQYF.

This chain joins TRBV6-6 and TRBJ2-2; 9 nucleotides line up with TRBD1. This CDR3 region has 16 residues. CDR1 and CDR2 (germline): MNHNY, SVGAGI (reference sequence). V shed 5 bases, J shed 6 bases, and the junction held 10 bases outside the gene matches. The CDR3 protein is CASSTGTGNGAGELFF. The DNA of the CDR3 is TGTGCCAGCAGTACAGGGACAGGGAATGGGGCCGGGGAGCTGTTTTTT.

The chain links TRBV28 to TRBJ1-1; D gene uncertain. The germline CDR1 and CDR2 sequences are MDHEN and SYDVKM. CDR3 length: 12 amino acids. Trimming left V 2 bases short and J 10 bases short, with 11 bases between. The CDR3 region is CASSLPTAGAFF. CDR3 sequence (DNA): TGTGCCAGCAGTTTACCGACGGCGGGAGCTTTCTTT.

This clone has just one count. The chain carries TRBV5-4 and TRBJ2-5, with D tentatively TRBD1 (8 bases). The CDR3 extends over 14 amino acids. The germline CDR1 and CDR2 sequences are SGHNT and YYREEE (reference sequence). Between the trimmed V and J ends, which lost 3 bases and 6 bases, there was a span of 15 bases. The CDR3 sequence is CASSSDRGGKTQYF. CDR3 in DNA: TGTGCCAGCAGCTCCGACAGGGGAGGGAAGACCCAGTACTTC.

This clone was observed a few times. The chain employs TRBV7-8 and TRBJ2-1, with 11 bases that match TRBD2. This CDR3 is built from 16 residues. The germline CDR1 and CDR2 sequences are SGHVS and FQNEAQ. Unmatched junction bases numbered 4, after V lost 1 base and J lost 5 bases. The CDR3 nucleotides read TGTGCCAGCAGCTTAGTCCTAGCGGGAGGCAACAATGAGCAGTTCTTC. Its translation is CASSLVLAGGNNEQFF.

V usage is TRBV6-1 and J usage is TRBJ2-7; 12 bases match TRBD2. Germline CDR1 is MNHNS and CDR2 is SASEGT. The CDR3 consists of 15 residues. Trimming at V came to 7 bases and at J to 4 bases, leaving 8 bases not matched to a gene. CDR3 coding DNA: TGTGCCAGCAAACCTAGCGGGAGGGCCGTTTACGAGCAGTACTTC. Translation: CASKPSGRAVYEQYF.

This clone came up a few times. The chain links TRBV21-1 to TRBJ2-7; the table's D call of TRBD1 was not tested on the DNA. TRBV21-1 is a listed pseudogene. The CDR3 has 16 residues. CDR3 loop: CASSKVIARDSYEQYF. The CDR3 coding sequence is TGTGCCAGCAGCAAAGTTATCGCCAGGGATTCCTACGAGCAGTACTTC.

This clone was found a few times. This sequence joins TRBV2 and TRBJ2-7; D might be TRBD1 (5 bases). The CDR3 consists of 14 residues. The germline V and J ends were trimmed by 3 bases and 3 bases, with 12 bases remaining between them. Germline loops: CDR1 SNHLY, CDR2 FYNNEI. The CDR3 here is CASSESLGVYEQYF. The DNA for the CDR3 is TGTGCCAGCAGTGAGTCTCTAGGGGTCTACGAGCAGTACTTC. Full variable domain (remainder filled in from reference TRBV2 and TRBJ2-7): EPEVTQTPSHQVTQMGQEVILRCVPISNHLYFYWYRQILGQKVEFLVSFYNNEISEKSEIFDDQFSVERPDGSNFTLKIRSTKLEDSAMYFCASSESLGVYEQYFGPGTRLTVT.

The CDR3 DNA follows: TGTGCCAGCAACAAAAGGACAGGGCTTCTGCAAGAGACCCAGTACTTC. It codes for CASNKRTGLLQETQYF. J is TRBJ2-5 and V is TRBV21-1; TRBD1, the table's D call, was not compared with the DNA. TRBV21-1 is a known pseudogene. There are 16 residues in the CDR3.

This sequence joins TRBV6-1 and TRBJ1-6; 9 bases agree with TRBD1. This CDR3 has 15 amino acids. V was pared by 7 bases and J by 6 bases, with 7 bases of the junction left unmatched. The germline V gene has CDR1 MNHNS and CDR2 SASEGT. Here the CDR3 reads CASKRGTGSNSPLHF. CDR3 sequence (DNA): TGTGCCAGCAAGAGGGGGACAGGGAGTAATTCACCCCTCCACTTT.

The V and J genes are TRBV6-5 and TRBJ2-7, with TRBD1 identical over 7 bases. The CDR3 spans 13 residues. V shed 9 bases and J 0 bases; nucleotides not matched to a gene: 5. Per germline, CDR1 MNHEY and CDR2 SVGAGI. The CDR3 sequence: CASRQGPSYEQYF. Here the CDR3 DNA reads TGTGCCAGTCGACAGGGACCCTCCTACGAGCAGTACTTC.

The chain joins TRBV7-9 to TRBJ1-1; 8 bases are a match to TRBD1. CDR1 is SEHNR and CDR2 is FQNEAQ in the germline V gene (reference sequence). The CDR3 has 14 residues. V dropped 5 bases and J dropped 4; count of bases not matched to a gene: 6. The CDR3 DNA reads TGTGCCAGCAGCCAAAGACAGGGGAGCACTGAAGCTTTCTTT. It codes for CASSQRQGSTEAFF.

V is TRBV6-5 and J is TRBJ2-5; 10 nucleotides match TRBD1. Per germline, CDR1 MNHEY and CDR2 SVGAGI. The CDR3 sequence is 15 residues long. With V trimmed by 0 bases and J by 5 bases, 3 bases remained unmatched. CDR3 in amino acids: CASSYSRDRGETQYF. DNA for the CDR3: TGTGCCAGCAGTTACTCCCGGGACAGGGGCGAGACCCAGTACTTC.

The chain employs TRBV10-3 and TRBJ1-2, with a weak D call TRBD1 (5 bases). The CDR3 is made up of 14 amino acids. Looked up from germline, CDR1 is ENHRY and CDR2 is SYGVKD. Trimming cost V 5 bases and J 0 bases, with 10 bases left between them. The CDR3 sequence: CAISKTESNYGYTF. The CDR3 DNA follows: TGTGCCATCAGTAAGACAGAATCTAACTATGGCTACACCTTC.

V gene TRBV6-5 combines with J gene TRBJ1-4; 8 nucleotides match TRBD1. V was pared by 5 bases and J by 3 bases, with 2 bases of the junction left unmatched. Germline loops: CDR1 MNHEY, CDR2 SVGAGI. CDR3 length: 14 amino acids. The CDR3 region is CASSPDRANEKLFF. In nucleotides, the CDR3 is TGTGCCAGCAGTCCGGACAGGGCTAATGAAAAACTGTTTTTT.

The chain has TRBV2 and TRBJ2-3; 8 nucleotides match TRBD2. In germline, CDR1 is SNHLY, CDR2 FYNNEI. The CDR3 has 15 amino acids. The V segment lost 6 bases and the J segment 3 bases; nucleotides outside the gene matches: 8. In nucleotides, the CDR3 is TGTGCCAGCAGGAGGGGGGCTAGCGGGACAGATACGCAGTATTTT. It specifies CASRRGASGTDTQYF.

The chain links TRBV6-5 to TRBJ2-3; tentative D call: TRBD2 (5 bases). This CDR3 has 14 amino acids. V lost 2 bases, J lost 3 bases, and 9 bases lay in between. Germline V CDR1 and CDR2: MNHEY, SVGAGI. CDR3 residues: CASSYERLTDTQYF. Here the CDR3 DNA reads TGTGCCAGCAGTTACGAGAGACTAACAGATACGCAGTATTTT.

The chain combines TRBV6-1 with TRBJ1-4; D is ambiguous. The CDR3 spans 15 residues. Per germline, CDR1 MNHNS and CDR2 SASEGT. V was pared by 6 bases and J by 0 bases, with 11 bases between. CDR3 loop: CASSPGLATNEKLFF. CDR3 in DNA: TGTGCCAGCAGCCCGGGTTTGGCAACTAATGAAAAACTGTTTTTT.

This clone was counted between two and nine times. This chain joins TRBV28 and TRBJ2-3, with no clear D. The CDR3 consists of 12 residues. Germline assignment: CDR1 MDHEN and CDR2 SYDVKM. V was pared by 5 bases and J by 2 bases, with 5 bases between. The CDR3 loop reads CASSRNTDTQYF. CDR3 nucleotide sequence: TGTGCCAGCAGTCGTAACACAGATACGCAGTATTTT.

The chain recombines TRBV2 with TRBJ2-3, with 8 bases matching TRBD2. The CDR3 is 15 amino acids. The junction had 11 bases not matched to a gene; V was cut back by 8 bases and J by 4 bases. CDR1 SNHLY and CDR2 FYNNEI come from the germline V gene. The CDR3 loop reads CASGTTGGRADTQYF. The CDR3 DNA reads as TGTGCCAGCGGTACCACGGGGGGGAGGGCAGATACGCAGTATTTT.

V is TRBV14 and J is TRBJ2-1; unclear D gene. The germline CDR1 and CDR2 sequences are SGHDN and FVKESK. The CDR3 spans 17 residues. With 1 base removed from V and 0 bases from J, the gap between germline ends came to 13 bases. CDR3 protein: CASSQGPASSSYNEQFF. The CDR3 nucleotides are TGTGCCAGCAGCCAAGGTCCAGCGTCCAGCTCCTACAATGAGCAGTTCTTC.